Shown below are 5 T cell receptor beta chains from a single sample sequenced in a study of T cell responses to AZD1222 COVID-19 vaccine (dated by TCRdb to the early 2020s). The library was produced with the immunoSEQ multiplex PCR assay. TCRdb took over this immuneACCESS table, retaining in-frame rearrangements with V and J assigned. Such tables are incomplete; in checked studies, under half of the missing clones stem from an unresolved V gene, and the remainder is unexplained. Present in this sample are 120,000 to 150,000 clones, around nine tenths of which were seen just once. Around 5.5% of the sample is held by the ten biggest clonotypes. Explained via the paper, the time point label denotes: baseline before first vaccination. This specimen consisted of peripheral blood, obtained on day 0 of AZD1222 vaccination. The receptors originated from an adult in good health.

This chain links TRBV6-5 with TRBJ1-3, with D maybe TRBD1 (5 bases). Germline CDR1 reads MNHEY; CDR2 reads SVGAGI. Deletions cut 2 bases from V and 3 bases from J, with 8 bases between. The CDR3 covers 14 residues. The CDR3 sequence is CASSYQGGGNTIYF. In DNA, the CDR3 is TGTGCCAGCAGTTACCAGGGAGGTGGAAACACCATATATTTT.

The V gene is TRBV4-1, the J gene TRBJ2-1; D is possibly TRBD2 (6 bases). With 2 bases removed from V and 4 bases from J, the gap between germline ends came to 18 bases. CDR3 length equals 17 residues. Germline assignment: CDR1 MGHRA and CDR2 YSYEKL. The CDR3: CASSQRKEGRLYNEQFF. CDR3 nucleotide sequence: TGCGCCAGCAGCCAAAGGAAGGAGGGTCGCCTTTACAATGAGCAGTTCTTC.

The chain uses TRBV7-2 and TRBJ2-3; TRBD2 matches 8 bases. This CDR3 comprises 14 residues. V lost 5 bases and J lost 3; bases outside the gene matches: 4. CDR1 and CDR2 from the germline V gene are SGHTA and FQGNSA. The CDR3 region has the DNA TGTGCCAGCAGCAAACAGCGGGGGACAGATACGCAGTATTTT. Residues: CASSKQRGTDTQYF.

V is TRBV9 and J is TRBJ2-1, with 9 bases that match TRBD1. The CDR3 is 15 residues long. V lost 3 bases, J lost 5 bases, and 6 bases stayed unmatched. Germline values: CDR1 SGDLS, CDR2 YYNGEE. The CDR3 DNA sequence: TGTGCCAGCAGCGGACGGGACAGGGTAAACAATGAGCAGTTCTTC. It encodes CASSGRDRVNNEQFF.

The chain recombines TRBV18 with TRBJ1-5; unclear D gene. Trimming cost V 3 bases and J 5 bases, with 8 bases left between them. CDR3 length equals 13 residues. Per germline, CDR1 KGHSH and CDR2 LQKENI. The CDR3 here is CASSPMSDQPQHF. For the CDR3, the DNA is TGTGCCAGCTCACCGATGAGCGATCAGCCCCAGCATTTT.